This T cell receptor beta chain was identified in a study of T cell responses to AZD1222 COVID-19 vaccine. Background on the study: Second-dose intervals near 4 or 12 weeks were combined. Study findings and constraints: Clonal diversity was possibly underestimated; the donors were predominantly white British and more often female. Spike-specific TCR breadth and depth both grew after two AZD1222 doses. In all cases, repertoires were sampled only after the peak T cell response.

The germline V gene encodes CDR1 ENHRY and CDR2 SYGVKD. The CDR3 spans 14 residues. V lost 4 bases to trimming and J lost 7 bases, with 16 bases between them. Repertoires were generated with immunoSEQ multiplex PCR, while TCRdb's copy carries only in-frame clones and drops some. Here the sample spans 90,000 to 95,000 clones, roughly nine tenths being singletons. Comments on this clone: What it binds is unknown.

The sequence was obtained from an adult in good health. V gene TRBV10-3 combines with J gene TRBJ1-1; D remains ambiguous. Source: peripheral blood, taken on day 0 of AZD1222 vaccination. This CDR3 reads CAISGSERVIEAFF. CDR3 bases: TGTGCCATCAGTGGCAGTGAACGGGTAATTGAAGCTTTCTTT.